This TCR beta chain was documented in a study of OX40 agonist ivuxolimab in advanced cancers. Across the study: Dose-escalation cases comprised hepatocellular carcinoma, melanoma, renal cell or head and neck cancer. Eligibility rules accepted prior anti-PD-1, anti-PD-L1 or anti-CTLA-4 therapy, and under 45% had some.

TCRdb's copy holds only in-frame clones and misses some; the assay was immunoSEQ multiplex PCR. The sample shows about 40,000 clones, approximately 92% of them seen only once. Sequenced material: CD4+ or CD8+ T cells sorted from blood, taken in a trial of the OX40 agonist ivuxolimab. The source is an adult with an advanced solid tumor such as melanoma, head and neck, liver or kidney cancer.

CDR3 loop: CASSRTEELFF. The CDR3 bases are TGTGCCAGCAGCCGGACAGAGGAACTGTTTTTT. The chain combines TRBV28 with TRBJ1-4; possibly TRBD1 for D (6 bases). The CDR3 covers 11 residues. From germline, CDR1 is MDHEN and CDR2 SYDVKM. Trimming took 6 bases from V and 12 from J, leaving 11 bases between them.